This is a list of T cell receptor beta chains from one sample in a study of OX40 agonist ivuxolimab in advanced cancers. Data came from immunoSEQ multiplex PCR; TCRdb stores just in-frame clones and leaves some out. This table has more than 45,000 clones, roughly nine tenths appearing once. The source material was CD4+ or CD8+ T cells sorted from blood, sampled in a trial of the OX40 agonist ivuxolimab. All receptors derive from an adult with an advanced solid tumor such as melanoma, head and neck, liver or kidney cancer. The CDR3 runs from the conserved cysteine through the conserved F or W.

v_gene	len	CDR3aa
TRBV29-1	13	CSAAGLASGELFF
TRBV6-6	15	CASSYSQTGFYGYTF
TRBV28	15	CASTLLADTGYEQYF
TRBV7-8	14	CASSPMGGCNEQFF
TRBV5-4	15	CASSLKRERTDTQYF
TRBV28	14	CASSPGTGVGKLFF
TRBV7-9	16	CASSQTSGHNWDTQYF
TRBV7-3	13	CASSLRQGASYTF
TRBV30	13	CAWSIRSNTEAFF
TRBV5-1	15	CASSSDTPGSGELFF
TRBV7-9	14	CASSLDGRSETQHF
TRBV27	17	CASSFIRDRGMDTEAFF
TRBV19	16	CATLKRALSGADTQYF
TRBV5-1	14	CASSWGTSYEKLFF
TRBV9	15	CASSPTSVSYNEQFF
TRBV7-9	11	CASSSGQGSIF
TRBV4-2	16	CASSPRTREFTGELFF
TRBV15	16	CATSRVGAGERNEQFF
TRBV5-1	15	CASSFHEQGSDGYTF
TRBV2	15	CASSHAGTTYNEQFF
TRBV7-9	16	CASSPPVGPRGTEAFF
TRBV9	17	CASSAGRGGSTNEKLFF
TRBV28	13	CASSFERAYEQYF
TRBV7-9	12	CASQATNYGYTF
TRBV7-9	14	CASSIGGGLNEQFF
TRBV29-1	14	CSVEGRIMNTEAFF
TRBV19	15	CASTPTSGKIYEQYF